The 30 T cell receptor beta chains reported below all come from one sample, sequenced in a study of CD4+ T cells in melanoma. The method was immunoSEQ multiplex PCR; TCRdb's version includes in-frame clones alone and lacks a portion of them. The sample lists tens of thousands of clones; 60% to 80% were seen once. The sample taken for sequencing was tumor tissue. The receptors come from a human donor with melanoma.

The chain links TRBV18 to TRBJ2-3; 8 bases map to TRBD2. The CDR3 is made up of 15 amino acids. Germline CDR1 KGHSH, CDR2 LQKENI. Trimming removed 5 bases from V and 1 base from J; junction bases left unmatched: 5. Here the CDR3 reads CASSDSGEGTDTQYF. CDR3 nucleotides: TGTGCCAGCTCAGATAGCGGGGAAGGCACAGATACGCAGTATTTT.

The chain recombines TRBV4-1 with TRBJ2-2; 7 bases are a match to TRBD1. The V gene end was trimmed by 4 bases and the J gene end by 5 bases; junction bases not matched to a gene: 10. The CDR3 contains 16 residues. Germline CDR1 reads MGHRA; CDR2 reads YSYEKL. CDR3 sequence reads: CASSLRQGERTGELFF. The CDR3 nucleotides read TGCGCCAGCAGCCTACGACAGGGCGAGAGGACCGGGGAGCTGTTTTTT.

This clone appeared a few times. The V and J genes are TRBV19 and TRBJ2-7, with D tentatively TRBD2 (5 bases). V shed 3 bases and J shed 6 bases, with 18 bases lying between them. This CDR3 is 15 amino acids long. Looked up from germline, CDR1 is LNHDA and CDR2 is SQIVND (reference sequence). CDR3 sequence: CASSIIPPGIGEQYF. The CDR3 nucleotides are TGTGCCAGTAGTATCATCCCGCCCGGGATTGGCGAGCAGTACTTC.

The J gene is TRBJ1-5, the V gene TRBV5-4, with no clear D. This CDR3 comprises 14 residues. With 5 bases removed from V and 1 base from J, the gap between germline ends came to 10 bases. Germline assignment: CDR1 SGHNT and CDR2 YYREEE (reference sequence). CDR3 nucleotide sequence: TGTGCCAGCAGGATTTATGACAGCAATCAGCCCCAGCATTTT. Its translation: CASRIYDSNQPQHF.

The V call is TRBV29-1, the J call TRBJ2-7; 8 nucleotides line up with TRBD1. The germline V gene has CDR1 SQVTM and CDR2 ANQGSEA. The V segment lost 4 bases and the J segment 6 bases; nucleotides outside the gene matches: 8. The CDR3 is 13 residues long. CDR3 sequence (DNA): TGCAGCGTTGCCCCTCGACAGGGGAGCGAGCAGTACTTC. This encodes CSVAPRQGSEQYF.

The gene calls are TRBV2 and TRBJ1-5; 7 bases are shared with TRBD1. Germline CDR1 is SNHLY and CDR2 is FYNNEI. This CDR3 is built from 15 residues. V was clipped by 2 bases and J by 2 bases; unmatched bases: 3. DNA for the CDR3: TGTGCCAGCAGTGAAACAGGGGTTGGCAATCAGCCCCAGCATTTT. Protein: CASSETGVGNQPQHF. Drawing the rest from reference TRBV2 and TRBJ1-5, the complete variable domain is EPEVTQTPSHQVTQMGQEVILRCVPISNHLYFYWYRQILGQKVEFLVSFYNNEISEKSEIFDDQFSVERPDGSNFTLKIRSTKLEDSAMYFCASSETGVGNQPQHFGDGTRLSIL.

J is TRBJ1-2 and V is TRBV28; TRBD1 aligns across 12 bases. Looked up from germline, CDR1 is MDHEN and CDR2 is SYDVKM. This CDR3 spans 17 amino acids. J lost 8 bases, V lost 2 bases, and 12 bases had no gene match. The CDR3 is CASSLKGPGQGARGYTF. The CDR3 nucleotides are TGTGCCAGCAGTTTAAAGGGGCCGGGACAGGGGGCGCGGGGCTACACCTTC.

In its sample, this clone was seen once. The chain is built from TRBV28 and TRBJ1-2; D is possibly TRBD1 (5 bases). V was cut by 5 bases and J by 5 bases, with 18 bases left in between. This CDR3 has 15 amino acids. Germline V gene data show CDR1 as MDHEN and CDR2 as SYDVKM. The CDR3 loop is CASSPKGRILYGYTF. The DNA for the CDR3 is TGTGCCAGCAGTCCTAAGGGACGGATTTTGTATGGCTACACCTTC.

This chain joins TRBV5-4 and TRBJ1-4; D is unclear. The CDR3 spans 12 residues. V lost 2 bases to trimming and J lost 6 bases, with 5 bases between them. From germline, CDR1 is SGHNT and CDR2 YYREEE (reference sequence). CDR3 sequence: CASSFGDEKLFF. The CDR3 DNA reads as TGTGCCAGCAGCTTCGGGGATGAAAAACTGTTTTTT. Complete variable domain (other parts from reference TRBV5-4 and TRBJ1-4): ETGVTQSPTHLIKTRGQQVTLRCSSQSGHNTVSWYQQALGQGPQFIFQYYREEENGRGNFPPRFSGLQFPNYSSELNVNALELDDSALYLCASSFGDEKLFFGSGTQLSVL.

This clone came up once. The chain uses TRBV9 and TRBJ2-7; no definite D call. The V end lost 4 bases, the J end lost 5 bases, and 7 bases lay between the germline ends. This CDR3 contains 11 residues. Looked up from germline, CDR1 is SGDLS and CDR2 is YYNGEE. The CDR3 reads CASSKGDEQYF. The CDR3, as DNA: TGTGCCAGCAGCAAAGGAGACGAGCAGTACTTC.

The chain employs TRBV28 and TRBJ1-5; no clear D. The CDR3 is 15 amino acids. Germline CDR1 reads MDHEN; CDR2 reads SYDVKM. Trimming removed 3 bases at V and 0 bases at J, with 9 bases between. The DNA of the CDR3 is TGTGCCAGCAGTTTTACATTTTTTAGCAATCAGCCCCAGCATTTT. Its translation: CASSFTFFSNQPQHF.

The rearrangement links TRBV11-2 to TRBJ2-5; D call uncertain. The CDR3 length is 14 residues. Germline values: CDR1 SGHAT, CDR2 FQNNGV. Trimming cost V 1 base and J 2 bases, with 8 bases left between them. The CDR3 here is CASSLGIKQETQYF. The CDR3 DNA is TGTGCCAGCAGCTTAGGAATTAAACAAGAGACCCAGTACTTC.

The gene calls are TRBV19 and TRBJ2-1, with D unresolved. The V gene lost 5 bases and the J gene lost 5 bases, with 4 bases spanning the gap. Germline lookup yields CDR1 LNHDA and CDR2 SQIVND (reference sequence). The CDR3 covers 11 residues. The CDR3 loop reads CASSWNNEQFF. DNA of the CDR3: TGTGCCAGTAGTTGGAACAATGAGCAGTTCTTC.

The chain uses TRBV6-5 and TRBJ2-2, with a possible D match to TRBD2 (6 bases). Trimming left V 5 bases short and J 4 bases short, with 11 bases between. From germline, CDR1 is MNHEY and CDR2 SVGAGI. The CDR3 has 14 amino acids. The CDR3 sequence is CASSRQEGTGELFF. The CDR3 DNA sequence: TGTGCCAGCAGTCGCCAGGAGGGCACCGGGGAGCTGTTTTTT.

The genes are TRBV5-5 and TRBJ1-4; weak D call: TRBD1 (5 bases). V lost 0 bases, J lost 5 bases, and 11 bases lay in between. The germline V gene encodes CDR1 SGHKS and CDR2 YYEKEE (reference sequence). The CDR3 is 15 residues long. CDR3 bases: TGTGCCAGCAGCTTGGAGTCGTCAGGGAATGAAAAACTGTTTTTT. Encoded protein: CASSLESSGNEKLFF.

This sequence joins TRBV4-1 and TRBJ1-5, with 8 nucleotides matching TRBD1. Germline-derived CDR1 and CDR2 are MGHRA and YSYEKL. The trim removed 4 bases at V and 1 base at J, leaving 12 bases unmatched. This CDR3 spans 18 amino acids. The CDR3 region has the DNA TGCGCCAGCAGCCTGCTCGTCCCGGGACAGGCAAGCAATCAGCCCCAGCATTTT. Its translation: CASSLLVPGQASNQPQHF.

The gene calls are TRBV6-1 and TRBJ2-2, with D perhaps matching TRBD1 (6 bases). This CDR3 is built from 14 residues. Germline assignment: CDR1 MNHNS and CDR2 SASEGT. Trimming left V 2 bases short and J 4 bases short, with 8 bases between. The CDR3 coding sequence is TGTGCCAGCAGTGAAAACAGGGCCACCGGGGAGCTGTTTTTT. Translated: CASSENRATGELFF.

CDR3 bases: TGCGCCAGCAGCTTGAGGCCTACGAGCAAAGGGACGGTTAATGAAAAACTGTTTTTT. It is translated as CASSLRPTSKGTVNEKLFF. The V and J genes are TRBV5-1 and TRBJ1-4; the D gene is possibly TRBD1 (5 bases). The V gene's germline CDR1 is SGHRS and CDR2 YFSETQ. Trimming removed 1 base at V and 4 bases at J, with 23 bases between. The CDR3 extends over 19 amino acids.

This chain links TRBV7-8 with TRBJ1-1; TRBD1 is a possible D gene (5 bases). Germline CDR1 SGHVS, CDR2 FQNEAQ. CDR3 size: 14 residues. V was trimmed by 5 bases and J by 7 bases, leaving 17 bases between them. CDR3 residues: CASSPGPSGGEAFF. The CDR3 coding sequence is TGTGCCAGCAGCCCAGGGCCCAGTGGTGGTGAAGCTTTCTTT.

This rearrangement joins TRBV11-3 to TRBJ2-2; maybe TRBD2 (6 bases). Germline lookup yields CDR1 SGHNT and CDR2 YENEEA. The CDR3 totals 15 residues. Trimming took off 2 bases at V and 2 bases at J, with 9 bases between the two ends. CDR3 residues: CASSLTGRNTGELFF. CDR3 nucleotides: TGTGCCAGCAGCTTAACCGGGAGAAACACCGGGGAGCTGTTTTTT.

This clone was observed a handful of times. The gene calls are TRBV28 and TRBJ1-1, with unresolved D. Germline V gene data show CDR1 as MDHEN and CDR2 as SYDVKM. The CDR3 is made up of 13 amino acids. CDR3 loop: CGTIQSFEVGAFF. CDR3 sequence (DNA): TGTGGCACTATTCAGAGCTTTGAAGTAGGAGCTTTCTTT.

The rearrangement uses TRBV4-2 and TRBJ2-5; 10 nucleotides match TRBD2. This CDR3 has 17 residues. Losses at the gene ends were 1 base for V and 0 bases for J; bases not matched to a gene: 5. Germline V lookup: CDR1 LGHNA, CDR2 YNFKEQ. CDR3 in amino acids: CASSQGQRGGHQETQYF. The CDR3 DNA sequence: TGTGCCAGCAGCCAAGGCCAGCGGGGGGGCCACCAAGAGACCCAGTACTTC.

The chain employs TRBV27 and TRBJ1-1; TRBD1 aligns across 10 bases. Germline V lookup: CDR1 MNHEY, CDR2 SMNVEV (reference sequence). V shed 7 bases and J 5 bases; nucleotides not matched to a gene: 7. The CDR3 extends over 14 amino acids. The CDR3 reads CASTRQGAMTEAFF. CDR3 coding DNA: TGTGCCAGCACCAGACAGGGGGCTATGACTGAAGCTTTCTTT.

DNA of the CDR3: TGTGCCAGTAGTCTCATCGGCTCCTTAGGGACCGGCTACACCTTC. It specifies CASSLIGSLGTGYTF. V and J are TRBV19 and TRBJ1-2, with a possible D match to TRBD1 (5 bases). There are 15 residues in the CDR3. CDR1 and CDR2 from the germline V gene are LNHDA and SQIVND (reference sequence). The ends were cut back, 5 bases at V and 8 bases at J, with 21 bases in the middle.

The rearrangement links TRBV7-2 to TRBJ1-2; D possibly corresponds to TRBD1 (5 bases). Germline V gene sequence: CDR1 SGHTA, CDR2 FQGNSA. Trimming removed 4 bases from V and 7 bases from J, with 13 bases in between. This CDR3 contains 13 residues. The CDR3 here is CASSSAGRAGYTF. The CDR3 region has the DNA TGTGCCAGCAGCTCCGCAGGGAGGGCTGGCTACACCTTC. Filled out from reference TRBV7-2 and TRBJ1-2, the complete variable domain reads GAGVSQSPSNKVTEKGKDVELRCDPISGHTALYWYRQSLGQGLEFLIYFQGNSAPDKSGLPSDRFSAERTGGSVSTLTIQRTQQEDSAVYLCASSSAGRAGYTFGSGTRLTVV.

This chain joins TRBV6-5 and TRBJ2-7; 11 bases map to TRBD1. The length of the CDR3 is 12 residues. Germline CDR1 MNHEY, CDR2 SVGAGI. V was clipped by 8 bases and J by 4 bases; unmatched bases: 1. The CDR3 protein is CASRDRGYEQYF. CDR3 DNA: TGTGCCAGCCGGGACAGGGGGTACGAGCAGTACTTC.

The chain has TRBV25-1 and TRBJ2-7; D possibly corresponds to TRBD1 (6 bases). The germline gives CDR1 MGHDK, CDR2 SYGVNS. V lost 2 bases to trimming and J lost 5 bases, with 7 bases between them. The CDR3 contains 12 residues. CDR3 sequence (DNA): TGTGCCAGCAGTGAAACAGGGAACGAGCAGTACTTC. Translation gives CASSETGNEQYF.

The chain carries TRBV7-9 and TRBJ2-2, with 9 bases identical to TRBD2. V was clipped by 4 bases and J by 3 bases; unmatched bases: 6. The germline CDR1 and CDR2 sequences are SEHNR and FQNEAQ (reference sequence). This CDR3 region has 16 residues. The CDR3 nucleotides are TGTGCCAGCAGCTCCGTCGCGGGGGGGTACACCGGGGAGCTGTTTTTT. Its translation: CASSSVAGGYTGELFF.

In its sample, this clone was seen once. The CDR3 loop reads CASSYTGQGSDTQYF. Here the CDR3 DNA reads TGTGCCAGCAGTTACACGGGACAGGGCTCAGATACGCAGTATTTT. This chain joins TRBV6-4 and TRBJ2-3; 9 bases line up with TRBD1. Germline CDR1 MRHNA, CDR2 SNTAGT. Trimming took 5 bases from V and 4 from J; bases not matched to a gene: 7. The CDR3 loop spans 15 amino acids.

The J gene is TRBJ2-5, the V gene TRBV7-9; D is uncertain. The CDR3 is 16 residues long. CDR1 is SEHNR, CDR2 FQNEAQ, per germline (reference sequence). Trimming stripped 4 bases from V and 5 bases from J, with 20 bases between. The CDR3 region is CASSSSASYRPETQYF. For the CDR3, the DNA is TGTGCCAGCAGCTCTTCGGCCTCCTATCGCCCGGAGACCCAGTACTTC.